The clone carrying this T cell receptor beta chain has only a few counts. Its matching antigen is unknown. One junction end disagrees with the germline gene, perhaps due to a read error. MiXCR was run by TCRdb on the RT-PCR reads, yielding one entry per CDR3 protein. The data hold a few hundred thousand distinct CDR3 sequences, with 20% to 25% observed a single time. This sample was taken from a study of response to subunit inactivated influenza vaccine. Study-level results: After each seasonal influenza vaccination, few new T cells are recruited, the authors suggested.

The V gene's germline CDR1 is SEHNR and CDR2 FQNEAQ (reference sequence). This CDR3 comprises 15 residues. The chain couples TRBV7-9 to TRBJ1-5; 9 bases match TRBD1. This sequence was found in a man between 50 and 75 years old who received an inactivated influenza vaccine. The sequenced sample was PBMCs from blood, obtained 21 months after vaccination. CDR3 residues: CASSDGQGTIQLQHF. The CDR3 bases are TGTGCCAGCAGCGATGGACAGGGGACTATTCAGCTCCAGCATTTT. Full variable domain (rest looked up from reference TRBV7-9 and TRBJ1-5): DTGVSQNPRHKITKRGQNVTFRCDPISEHNRLYWYRQTLGQGPEFLTYFQNEAQLEKSRLLSDRFSAERPKGSFSTLEIQRTEQGDSAMYLCASSDGQGTIQLQHFGDGTRLSIL.